The 5 T cell receptor beta chains below all came from one sample that was sequenced in a study of T cells in Graves' hyperthyroidism and ophthalmopathy. TCR beta CDR3 sequences were amplified from RNA transcripts. HTBI primers were used for first-round RT-PCR of the TCR CDR3. One entry per CDR3 protein results from TCRdb running MiXCR on the multiplex PCR reads. In the table there are about 690,000 distinct CDR3 sequences, approximately 15% of which are singletons. Sample: blood. The receptors stem from a man aged 45-65 years with Graves' hyperthyroidism.

This clonotype appeared a few times. The V call is TRBV5-6, the J call TRBJ1-4, with no clear D. In germline, CDR1 is SGHDT, CDR2 YYEEEE. CDR3 length equals 14 residues. V was cut by 5 bases and J by 2 bases, with 10 bases left in between. The CDR3 DNA reads as TGTGCCAGCAGTATGGGAGGGACTAATGAAAAACTGTTTTTT. Its protein is CASSMGGTNEKLFF.

A few counts support this clonotype. The chain recombines TRBV29-1 with TRBJ1-2; D ambiguous. Germline loops: CDR1 SQVTM, CDR2 ANQGSEA. Trimming shortened V by 3 bases and J by 7 bases, and 12 bases separated the two germline ends. The CDR3 extends over 12 amino acids. CDR3 sequence reads: CSVDLDLGGYTF. As DNA, the CDR3 is TGCAGCGTTGACCTAGACTTGGGTGGCTACACCTTC.

This clonotype was counted only a few times. The chain couples TRBV3-1 to TRBJ1-1, with a weak D call TRBD1 (5 bases). This CDR3 is built from 15 residues. The V end lost 4 bases, the J end lost 3 bases, and 15 bases lay between the germline ends. Germline-derived CDR1 and CDR2 are LGHDT and YNNKEL (reference sequence). CDR3 loop: CASSPATERDTEAFF. The DNA for the CDR3 is TGTGCCAGCAGCCCGGCGACAGAACGGGACACTGAAGCTTTCTTT. The full variable domain, rest sourced from reference TRBV3-1 and TRBJ1-1, is DTAVSQTPKYLVTQMGNDKSIKCEQNLGHDTMYWYKQDSKKFLKIMFSYNNKELIINETVPNRFSPKSPDKAHLNLHINSLELGDSAVYFCASSPATERDTEAFFGQGTRLTVV.

V is TRBV28 and J is TRBJ1-2; tentatively, D is TRBD1 (5 bases). The CDR3 is 14 residues long. V lost 6 bases to trimming and J lost 8 bases, with 19 bases between them. Germline V gene lookup returns CDR1 MDHEN and CDR2 SYDVKM. The CDR3 DNA reads as TGTGCCAGCAGAGGGGCCGAATTCCAGGGCGGCTACACCTTC. Translated: CASRGAEFQGGYTF.

V and J are TRBV28 and TRBJ2-1; 7 bases match TRBD2. J lost 8 bases, V lost 4 bases, and 8 bases had no gene match. CDR3 length equals 14 residues. Germline CDR1 MDHEN, CDR2 SYDVKM. The CDR3 region is CASSWGRAVHEQFF. Written as DNA, the CDR3 is TGTGCCAGCAGTTGGGGGAGGGCCGTCCATGAGCAGTTCTTC.